The 13 T cell receptor beta chains below come from one sample, sequenced in a study of metastatic and nonmetastatic thyroid tumors. With MiXCR, TCRdb reprocessed the PCR reads. This table has some 50,000 clones, roughly a fifth appearing once. None of the patients had undergone any treatment ahead of thyroid surgery. The source material was blood. The receptors derive from a male donor with papillary thyroid cancer or a benign thyroid nodule (not recorded which). Some clones in this sample may be carry-over from other donors' samples.

There are a few counts of this clone. CDR3 sequence: CASSERWGGQFF. The DNA for the CDR3 is TGTGCCAGCAGTGAACGATGGGGGGGGCAGTTCTTC. This chain joins TRBV6-1 and TRBJ2-1, with 7 positions matching TRBD2. In germline, CDR1 is MNHNS, CDR2 SASEGT. V trimming: 2 bases; J trimming: 12 bases; junction bases outside the gene matches: 4. The CDR3 sequence is 12 residues long.

This clone was picked up many times. This rearrangement joins TRBV5-1 to TRBJ1-4, with 9 bases identical to TRBD1. The junction had 8 bases not matched to a gene; V was cut back by 3 bases and J by 8 bases. The CDR3 contains 15 residues. Per germline, CDR1 SGHRS and CDR2 YFSETQ. The CDR3 spells CASSSGTGTQEKLFF. The CDR3 nucleotides are TGCGCCAGCAGCTCGGGGACAGGGACGCAGGAAAAACTGTTTTTT.

This clone occurred many times. The chain joins TRBV19 to TRBJ2-5; 7 bases are a match to TRBD1. V gave up 6 bases and J gave up 7 bases; unmatched junction bases: 8. The CDR3 length is 13 residues. Germline lookup yields CDR1 LNHDA and CDR2 SQIVND (reference sequence). The CDR3 DNA is TGTGCCAGTAGGACGACAGGGTCCGGGACCCAGTACTTC. It codes for CASRTTGSGTQYF.

This clone was detected many times. Other DNA sequences in the sample encode the same CDR3. The CDR3 DNA follows: TGCAGTGCTCGTCGTGCAGGACTAAACTATGGCTACACCTTC. Amino acids: CSARRAGLNYGYTF. The J gene is TRBJ1-2, the V gene TRBV20-1; no definite D call. The ends were cut back, 5 bases at V and 2 bases at J, with 15 bases in the middle. Germline V gene data show CDR1 as DFQATT and CDR2 as SNEGSKA (reference sequence). This CDR3 has 14 residues.

This clone occurred many times. CDR3 sequence (DNA): TGTGCCAGCAGCTCGCCGGGGGGGCTGGGAGGCTACACCTTC. Amino acids: CASSSPGGLGGYTF. J is TRBJ1-2 and V is TRBV7-2, with D maybe TRBD1 (6 bases). Germline V CDR1 and CDR2: SGHTA, FQGNSA. The CDR3 covers 14 residues. The V end lost 4 bases, the J end lost 8 bases, and 17 bases lay between the germline ends.

This clone showed up many times. The rearrangement uses TRBV10-1 and TRBJ2-7; a weak D match, TRBD1 (6 bases). The germline V and J ends were trimmed by 4 bases and 2 bases, with 12 bases remaining between them. Germline V gene data show CDR1 as WNHNN and CDR2 as SYGVQD (reference sequence). The CDR3 totals 14 residues. CDR3 sequence reads: CASSVHRVPYEQYF. CDR3 coding DNA: TGCGCCAGCAGTGTACACAGGGTCCCCTACGAGCAGTACTTC.

The chain is built from TRBV30 and TRBJ2-5; possibly TRBD2 for D (7 bases). The germline V gene has CDR1 GTSNPN and CDR2 SVGIG (reference sequence). V gave up 2 bases and J gave up 5 bases, with 12 bases separating them. The CDR3 contains 13 residues. In nucleotides, the CDR3 is TGTGCCTGGAGTAGGGGGGGCAGGGAGACCCAGTACTTC. This encodes CAWSRGGRETQYF.

In its sample, this clone was seen many times. The chain combines TRBV10-3 with TRBJ2-3; either TRBD1 or TRBD2 may fit D (6 bases each). Germline assignment: CDR1 ENHRY and CDR2 SYGVKD. The V end was cut by 6 bases, the J end by 5 bases, with 24 bases between. This CDR3 contains 17 residues. The DNA of the CDR3 is TGTGCCATCAGAAATACCGACAGTGAGGGGGGCGGAGATACGCAGTATTTT. Its protein is CAIRNTDSEGGGDTQYF.

This chain links TRBV5-4 with TRBJ2-7; 15 nucleotides align to TRBD2. The CDR3 covers 15 residues. CDR1 and CDR2 (germline): SGHNT, YYREEE (reference sequence). The junction had 4 bases not matched to a gene; V was cut back by 4 bases and J by 5 bases. The CDR3 coding sequence is TGTGCCAGCAGCACCGGGACTAGCGGGAGGAACGAGCAGTACTTC. Protein product: CASSTGTSGRNEQYF.

This clone appeared many times. The CDR3 sequence is CASSQDRAATNEKLFF. DNA of the CDR3: TGTGCCAGCAGCCAAGATCGGGCTGCAACTAATGAAAAACTGTTTTTT. The chain recombines TRBV3-1 with TRBJ1-4, with D hard to call. CDR1 LGHDT and CDR2 YNNKEL come from the germline V gene (reference sequence). This CDR3 has 16 amino acids. Between the trimmed V and J ends, which lost 0 bases and 0 bases, there was a span of 8 bases. Together with reference TRBV3-1 and TRBJ1-4, the CDR3 gives the full variable domain: DTAVSQTPKYLVTQMGNDKSIKCEQNLGHDTMYWYKQDSKKFLKIMFSYNNKELIINETVPNRFSPKSPDKAHLNLHINSLELGDSAVYFCASSQDRAATNEKLFFGSGTQLSVL.

This clone is deemed medium-sized (0.01 to 0.1%). V gene TRBV28 combines with J gene TRBJ2-7; 7 bases are a match to TRBD2. V trimming: 1 base; J trimming: 6 bases; junction bases outside the gene matches: 9. Germline CDR1 is MDHEN and CDR2 is SYDVKM. This CDR3 is 15 amino acids long. CDR3 in DNA: TGTGCCAGCAGTTTATTAGCCAGGGAGGGTAGCGAGCAGTACTTC. Its translation: CASSLLAREGSEQYF. Full variable domain (remainder filled in from reference TRBV28 and TRBJ2-7): DVKVTQSSRYLVKRTGEKVFLECVQDMDHENMFWYRQDPGLGLRLIYFSYDVKMKEKGDIPEGYSVSREKKERFSLILESASTNQTSMYLCASSLLAREGSEQYFGPGTRLTVT.

The chain recombines TRBV7-3 with TRBJ2-6, with a possible D match to TRBD1 (5 bases). The CDR3 consists of 14 residues. CDR1 and CDR2 from the germline V gene are SGHTA and FQGTGA. The germline V and J ends were trimmed by 4 bases and 13 bases, with 17 bases remaining between them. As DNA, the CDR3 is TGTGCCAGCAGCTACCACTCTGGGGCAAAAGTCCTGACTTTC. It translates to CASSYHSGAKVLTF.

Many counts were recorded for this clone. The chain recombines TRBV6-6 with TRBJ1-1, with 8 bases that match TRBD1. Germline V gives CDR1 MNHNY, CDR2 SVGAGI (reference sequence). The CDR3 totals 15 residues. V trimming: 0 bases; J trimming: 1 base; junction bases outside the gene matches: 1. The CDR3 nucleotides are TGTGCCAGCAGTTACTCCGACAGGGGGAACACTGAAGCTTTCTTT. It encodes CASSYSDRGNTEAFF.